This TCR beta chain was recorded in a study of blood T cell repertoires in COVID-19. Study background: From T cells, B-cell-depleted T cells, or PBMCs came the material, which was cDNA or gDNA.

Original analysis: How many nucleated cells were present was estimated from reference gene primer amplification. The protocol was immunoSEQ multiplex PCR, while the TCRdb copy is restricted to in-frame clones and leaves out a portion. The V and J calls and clone size were taken over from that table, and D and trimming were inferred from the DNA. The table has 150,000 to 200,000 clones, over 75% seen once; the top ten hold 11%. Which cohort a participant joined came from the clinical history participants gave. Symptom resolution, clearance, or two negative PCRs marked donors in Cohort 3 as recovered. Germline V CDR1 and CDR2: SGHTA, FQGTGA. The CDR3 sequence is 16 residues long. Unmatched junction bases numbered 6, after V lost 2 bases and J lost 2 bases.

Sequenced sample: PBMCs or T cells enriched from blood (not recorded which). J is TRBJ2-3 and V is TRBV7-3; 8 bases fit TRBD1. The receptor comes from a man aged 50-60 years who had recovered from COVID-19. The chain's CDR3 is CASSLGTGPITDTQYF. CDR3 nucleotides: TGTGCCAGCAGCTTAGGGACAGGTCCGATCACAGATACGCAGTATTTT.